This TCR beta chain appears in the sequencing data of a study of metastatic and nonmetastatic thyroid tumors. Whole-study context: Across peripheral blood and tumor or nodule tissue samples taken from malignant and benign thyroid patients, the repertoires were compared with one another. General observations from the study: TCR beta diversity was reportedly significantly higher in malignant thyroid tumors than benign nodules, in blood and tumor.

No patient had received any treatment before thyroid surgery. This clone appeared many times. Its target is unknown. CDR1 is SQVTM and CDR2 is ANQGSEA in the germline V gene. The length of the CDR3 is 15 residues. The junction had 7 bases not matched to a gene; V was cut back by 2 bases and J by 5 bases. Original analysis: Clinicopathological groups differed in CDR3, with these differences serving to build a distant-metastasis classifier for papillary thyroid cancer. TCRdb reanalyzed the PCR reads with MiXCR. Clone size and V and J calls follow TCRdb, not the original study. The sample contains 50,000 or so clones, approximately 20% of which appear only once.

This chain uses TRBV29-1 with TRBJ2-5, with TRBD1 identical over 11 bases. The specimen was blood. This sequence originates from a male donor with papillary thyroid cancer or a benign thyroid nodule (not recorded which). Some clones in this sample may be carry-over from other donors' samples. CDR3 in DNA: TGCAGCGTTGAACCGGGACAGGGGGAACTGGAGACCCAGTACTTC. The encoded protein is CSVEPGQGELETQYF.